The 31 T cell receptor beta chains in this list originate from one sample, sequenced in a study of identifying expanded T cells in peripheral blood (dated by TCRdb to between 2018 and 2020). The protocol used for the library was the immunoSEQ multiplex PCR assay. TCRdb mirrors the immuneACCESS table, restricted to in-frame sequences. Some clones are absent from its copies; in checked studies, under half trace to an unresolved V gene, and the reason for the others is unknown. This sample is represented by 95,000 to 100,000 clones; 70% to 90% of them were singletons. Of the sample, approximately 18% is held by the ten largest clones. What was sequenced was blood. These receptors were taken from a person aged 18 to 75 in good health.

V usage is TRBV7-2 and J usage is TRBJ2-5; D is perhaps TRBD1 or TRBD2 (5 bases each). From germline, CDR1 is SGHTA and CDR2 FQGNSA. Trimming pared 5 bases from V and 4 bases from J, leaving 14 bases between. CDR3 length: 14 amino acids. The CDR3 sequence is CASSGYGGRETQYF. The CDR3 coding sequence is TGTGCCAGCAGCGGATATGGGGGTCGAGAGACCCAGTACTTC.

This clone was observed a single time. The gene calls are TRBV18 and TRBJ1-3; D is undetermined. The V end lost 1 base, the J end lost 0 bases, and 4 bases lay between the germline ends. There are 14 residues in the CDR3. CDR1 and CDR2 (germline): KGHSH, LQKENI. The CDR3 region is CASSPRDSGNTIYF. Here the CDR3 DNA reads TGTGCCAGCTCACCACGAGACTCTGGAAACACCATATATTTT.

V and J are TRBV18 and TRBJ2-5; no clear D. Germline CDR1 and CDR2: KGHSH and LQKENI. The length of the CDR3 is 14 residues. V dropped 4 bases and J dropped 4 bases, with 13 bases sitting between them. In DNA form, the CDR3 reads TGTGCCAGCTCACAACCTTCTCGGCCAGAGACCCAGTACTTC. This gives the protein CASSQPSRPETQYF. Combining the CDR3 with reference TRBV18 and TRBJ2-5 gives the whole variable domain NAGVMQNPRHLVRRRGQEARLRCSPMKGHSHVYWYRQLPEEGLKFMVYLQKENIIDESGMPKERFSAEFPKEGPSILRIQQVVRGDSAAYFCASSQPSRPETQYFGPGTRLLVL.

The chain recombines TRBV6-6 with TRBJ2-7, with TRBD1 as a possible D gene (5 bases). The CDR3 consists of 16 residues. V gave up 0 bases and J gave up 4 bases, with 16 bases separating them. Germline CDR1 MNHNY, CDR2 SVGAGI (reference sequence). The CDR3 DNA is TGTGCCAGCAGTTACTCGAGTTCGTCCAGGGTATACGAGCAGTACTTC. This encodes CASSYSSSSRVYEQYF.

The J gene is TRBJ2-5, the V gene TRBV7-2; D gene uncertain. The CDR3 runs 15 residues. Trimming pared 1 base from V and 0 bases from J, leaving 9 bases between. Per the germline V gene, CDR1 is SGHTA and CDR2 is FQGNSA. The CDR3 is CASSLGVLYQETQYF. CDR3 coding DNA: TGTGCCAGCAGCTTAGGCGTCTTGTACCAAGAGACCCAGTACTTC.

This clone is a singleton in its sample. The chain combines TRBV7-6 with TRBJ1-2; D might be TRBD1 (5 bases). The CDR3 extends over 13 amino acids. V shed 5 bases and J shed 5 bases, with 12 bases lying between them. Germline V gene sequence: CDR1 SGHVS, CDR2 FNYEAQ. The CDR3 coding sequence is TGTGCCAGCAGCCCCGGTGGGGGATATGGCTACACCTTC. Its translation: CASSPGGGYGYTF.

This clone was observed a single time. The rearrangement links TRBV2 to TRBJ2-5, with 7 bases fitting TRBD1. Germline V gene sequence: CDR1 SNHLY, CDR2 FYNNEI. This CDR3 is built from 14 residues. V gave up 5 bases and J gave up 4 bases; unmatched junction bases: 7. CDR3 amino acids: CASSPGQYGETQYF. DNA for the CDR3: TGTGCCAGCAGTCCGGGACAGTACGGAGAGACCCAGTACTTC.

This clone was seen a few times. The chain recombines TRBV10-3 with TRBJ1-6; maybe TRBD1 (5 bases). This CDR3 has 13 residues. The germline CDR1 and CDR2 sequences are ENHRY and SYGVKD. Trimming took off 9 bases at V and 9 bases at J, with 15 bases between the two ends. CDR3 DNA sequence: TGTGCCATGAGGGACGACCAGACTTCACCCCTCCACTTT. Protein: CAMRDDQTSPLHF.

This CDR3 reads CASSRTGVVTEAFF. DNA for the CDR3: TGTGCCAGCAGTCGGACAGGGGTCGTCACTGAAGCTTTCTTT. The chain recombines TRBV28 with TRBJ1-1, with 9 bases matching TRBD1. CDR3 length: 14 residues. V was clipped by 5 bases and J by 4 bases; unmatched bases: 5. CDR1 MDHEN and CDR2 SYDVKM come from the germline V gene.

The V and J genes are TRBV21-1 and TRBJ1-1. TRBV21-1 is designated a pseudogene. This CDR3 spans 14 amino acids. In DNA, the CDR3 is TGTGCCAGCAGCAGAGGGGGGCTGGGCACTGAAGCTTTCTTT. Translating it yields CASSRGGLGTEAFF.

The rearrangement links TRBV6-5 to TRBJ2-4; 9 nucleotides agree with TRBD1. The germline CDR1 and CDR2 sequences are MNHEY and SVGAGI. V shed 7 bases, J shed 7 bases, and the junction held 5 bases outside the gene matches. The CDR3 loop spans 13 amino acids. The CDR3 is CASTRQGGNIQYF. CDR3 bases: TGTGCCAGCACCCGACAGGGGGGCAACATTCAGTACTTC.

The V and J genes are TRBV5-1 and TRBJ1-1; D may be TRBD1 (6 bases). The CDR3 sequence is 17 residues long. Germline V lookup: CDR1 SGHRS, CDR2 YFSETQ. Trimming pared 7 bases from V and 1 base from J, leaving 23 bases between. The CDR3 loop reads CASWNEDSTSSNTEAFF. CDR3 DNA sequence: TGCGCCAGCTGGAACGAGGACAGTACCTCTTCGAACACTGAAGCTTTCTTT.

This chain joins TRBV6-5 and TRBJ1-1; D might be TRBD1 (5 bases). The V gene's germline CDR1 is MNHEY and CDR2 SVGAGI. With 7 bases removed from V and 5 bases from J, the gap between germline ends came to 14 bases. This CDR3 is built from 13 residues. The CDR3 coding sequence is TGTGCCAGCACCACTCACGGGGGAACTGAAGCTTTCTTT. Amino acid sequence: CASTTHGGTEAFF.

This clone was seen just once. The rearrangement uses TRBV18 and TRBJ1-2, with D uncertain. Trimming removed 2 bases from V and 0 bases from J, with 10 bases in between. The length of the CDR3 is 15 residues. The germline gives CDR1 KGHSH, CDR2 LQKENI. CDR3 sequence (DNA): TGTGCCAGCTCACCAGAACAGCGCCCTAACTATGGCTACACCTTC. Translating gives CASSPEQRPNYGYTF.

This chain's CDR3 is CASSPSLALYEQYF. The CDR3 DNA is TGTGCCAGCTCACCATCGCTAGCTCTCTACGAGCAGTACTTC. The gene calls are TRBV18 and TRBJ2-7; tentatively, D is TRBD2 (5 bases). The V end was cut by 2 bases, the J end by 3 bases, with 11 bases between. The CDR3 is 14 amino acids. Looked up from germline, CDR1 is KGHSH and CDR2 is LQKENI.

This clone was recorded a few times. The CDR3 region is CASSISGSGELFF. The CDR3 DNA sequence: TGTGCCAGTAGTATTAGCGGTTCCGGGGAGCTGTTTTTT. This chain links TRBV19 with TRBJ2-2; maybe TRBD2 (6 bases). Germline CDR1 reads LNHDA; CDR2 reads SQIVND (reference sequence). Trimming stripped 3 bases from V and 6 bases from J, with 8 bases between. The CDR3 is made up of 13 amino acids.

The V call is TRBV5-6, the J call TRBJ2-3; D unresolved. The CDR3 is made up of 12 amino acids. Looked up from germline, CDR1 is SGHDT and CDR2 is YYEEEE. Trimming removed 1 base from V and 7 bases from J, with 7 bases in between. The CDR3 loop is CASSLFVNTQYF. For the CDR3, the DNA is TGTGCCAGCAGCTTGTTCGTTAATACGCAGTATTTT.

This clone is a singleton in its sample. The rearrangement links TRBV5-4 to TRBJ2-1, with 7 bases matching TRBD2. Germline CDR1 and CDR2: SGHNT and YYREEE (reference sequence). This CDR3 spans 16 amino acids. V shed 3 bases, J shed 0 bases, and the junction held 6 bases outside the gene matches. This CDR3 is CASSSGLSSSYNEQFF. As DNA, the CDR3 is TGTGCCAGCAGCTCGGGACTATCGAGCTCCTACAATGAGCAGTTCTTC. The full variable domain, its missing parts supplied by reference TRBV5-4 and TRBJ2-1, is ETGVTQSPTHLIKTRGQQVTLRCSSQSGHNTVSWYQQALGQGPQFIFQYYREEENGRGNFPPRFSGLQFPNYSSELNVNALELDDSALYLCASSSGLSSSYNEQFFGPGTRLTVL.

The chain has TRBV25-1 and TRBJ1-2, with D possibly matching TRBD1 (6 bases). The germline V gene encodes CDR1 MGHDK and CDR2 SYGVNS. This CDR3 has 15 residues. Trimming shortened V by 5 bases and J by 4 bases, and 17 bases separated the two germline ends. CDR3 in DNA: TGTGCCAGCAGTCCGTGGGGGGGGCAGGTCTATGGCTACACCTTC. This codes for CASSPWGGQVYGYTF.

CDR3 nucleotide sequence: TGTGCCAGTAGTAGCGGGACACCCATTGGGACTGAAGCTTTCTTT. Translated: CASSSGTPIGTEAFF. The chain recombines TRBV19 with TRBJ1-1, with TRBD1 as a possible D gene (6 bases). Germline V gene lookup returns CDR1 LNHDA and CDR2 SQIVND (reference sequence). With 4 bases removed from V and 5 bases from J, the gap between germline ends came to 17 bases. This CDR3 has 15 amino acids.

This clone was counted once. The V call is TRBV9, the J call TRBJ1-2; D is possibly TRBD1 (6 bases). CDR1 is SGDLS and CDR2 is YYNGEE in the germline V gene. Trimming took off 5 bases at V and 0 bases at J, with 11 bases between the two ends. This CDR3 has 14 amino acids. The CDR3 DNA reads TGTGCCAGCAGTGGACAGTACCCTAACTATGGCTACACCTTC. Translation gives CASSGQYPNYGYTF.

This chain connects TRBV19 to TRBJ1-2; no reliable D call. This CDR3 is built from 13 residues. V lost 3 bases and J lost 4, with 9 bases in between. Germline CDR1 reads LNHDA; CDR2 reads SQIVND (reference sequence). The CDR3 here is CASSIRISYGYTF. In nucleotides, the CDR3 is TGTGCCAGTAGTATCCGGATTTCCTATGGCTACACCTTC.

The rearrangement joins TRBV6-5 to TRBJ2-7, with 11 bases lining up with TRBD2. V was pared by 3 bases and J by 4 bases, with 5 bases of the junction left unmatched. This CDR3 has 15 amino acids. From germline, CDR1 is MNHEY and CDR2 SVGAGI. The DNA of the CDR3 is TGTGCCAGCAGTTATCTAGCGGGGGGCCCTTACGAGCAGTACTTC. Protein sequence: CASSYLAGGPYEQYF.

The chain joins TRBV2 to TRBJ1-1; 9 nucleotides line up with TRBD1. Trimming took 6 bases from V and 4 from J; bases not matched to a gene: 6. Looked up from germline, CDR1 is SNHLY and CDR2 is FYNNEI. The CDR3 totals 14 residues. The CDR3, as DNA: TGTGCCAGCAGAGCGCTACAGGGGGCCACTGAAGCTTTCTTT. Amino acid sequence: CASRALQGATEAFF. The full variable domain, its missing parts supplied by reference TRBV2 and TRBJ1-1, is EPEVTQTPSHQVTQMGQEVILRCVPISNHLYFYWYRQILGQKVEFLVSFYNNEISEKSEIFDDQFSVERPDGSNFTLKIRSTKLEDSAMYFCASRALQGATEAFFGQGTRLTVV.

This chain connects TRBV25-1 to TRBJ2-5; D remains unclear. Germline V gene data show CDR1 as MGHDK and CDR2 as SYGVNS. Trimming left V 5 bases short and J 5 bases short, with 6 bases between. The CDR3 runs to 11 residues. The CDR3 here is CASSIGETQYF. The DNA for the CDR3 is TGTGCCAGCAGTATTGGGGAGACCCAGTACTTC.

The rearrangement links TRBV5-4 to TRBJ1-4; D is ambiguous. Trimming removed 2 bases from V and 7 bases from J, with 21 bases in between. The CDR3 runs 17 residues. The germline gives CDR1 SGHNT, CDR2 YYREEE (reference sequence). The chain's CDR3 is CASSFERANFQGEKLFF. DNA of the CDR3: TGTGCCAGCAGCTTCGAGAGGGCGAATTTCCAAGGTGAAAAACTGTTTTTT.

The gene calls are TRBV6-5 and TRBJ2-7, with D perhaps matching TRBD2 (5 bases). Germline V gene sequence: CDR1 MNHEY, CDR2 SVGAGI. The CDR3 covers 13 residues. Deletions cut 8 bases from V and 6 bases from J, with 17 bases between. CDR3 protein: CASGGGSTGEQYF. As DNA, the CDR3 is TGTGCCAGCGGCGGAGGCAGCACCGGCGAGCAGTACTTC.

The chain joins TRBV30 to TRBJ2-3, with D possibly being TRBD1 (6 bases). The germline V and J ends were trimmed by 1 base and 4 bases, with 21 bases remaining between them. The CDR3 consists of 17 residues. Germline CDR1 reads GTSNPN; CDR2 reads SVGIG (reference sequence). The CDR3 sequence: CAWSDKTGDIEADTQYF. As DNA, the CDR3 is TGTGCCTGGAGTGACAAGACCGGGGACATTGAGGCAGATACGCAGTATTTT.

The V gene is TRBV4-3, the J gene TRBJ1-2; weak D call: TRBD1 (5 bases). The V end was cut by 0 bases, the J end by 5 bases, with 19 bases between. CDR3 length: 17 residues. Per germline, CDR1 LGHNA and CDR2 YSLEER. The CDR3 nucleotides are TGCGCCAGCAGCCAAGATCGGCGGGGGTTAGGTCGTTATGGCTACACCTTC. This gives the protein CASSQDRRGLGRYGYTF.

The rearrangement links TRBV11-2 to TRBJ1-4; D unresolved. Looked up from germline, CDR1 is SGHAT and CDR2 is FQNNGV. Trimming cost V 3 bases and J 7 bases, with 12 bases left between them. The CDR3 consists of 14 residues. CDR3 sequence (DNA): TGTGCCAGCAGCTTTAGCTACCAGATTGAAAAACTGTTTTTT. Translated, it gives CASSFSYQIEKLFF.

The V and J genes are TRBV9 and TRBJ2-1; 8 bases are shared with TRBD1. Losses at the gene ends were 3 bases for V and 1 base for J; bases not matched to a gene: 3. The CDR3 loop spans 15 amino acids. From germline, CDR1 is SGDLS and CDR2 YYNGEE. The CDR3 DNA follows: TGTGCCAGCAGCGCTACAGGGGGGTCCTACAATGAGCAGTTCTTC. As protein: CASSATGGSYNEQFF.